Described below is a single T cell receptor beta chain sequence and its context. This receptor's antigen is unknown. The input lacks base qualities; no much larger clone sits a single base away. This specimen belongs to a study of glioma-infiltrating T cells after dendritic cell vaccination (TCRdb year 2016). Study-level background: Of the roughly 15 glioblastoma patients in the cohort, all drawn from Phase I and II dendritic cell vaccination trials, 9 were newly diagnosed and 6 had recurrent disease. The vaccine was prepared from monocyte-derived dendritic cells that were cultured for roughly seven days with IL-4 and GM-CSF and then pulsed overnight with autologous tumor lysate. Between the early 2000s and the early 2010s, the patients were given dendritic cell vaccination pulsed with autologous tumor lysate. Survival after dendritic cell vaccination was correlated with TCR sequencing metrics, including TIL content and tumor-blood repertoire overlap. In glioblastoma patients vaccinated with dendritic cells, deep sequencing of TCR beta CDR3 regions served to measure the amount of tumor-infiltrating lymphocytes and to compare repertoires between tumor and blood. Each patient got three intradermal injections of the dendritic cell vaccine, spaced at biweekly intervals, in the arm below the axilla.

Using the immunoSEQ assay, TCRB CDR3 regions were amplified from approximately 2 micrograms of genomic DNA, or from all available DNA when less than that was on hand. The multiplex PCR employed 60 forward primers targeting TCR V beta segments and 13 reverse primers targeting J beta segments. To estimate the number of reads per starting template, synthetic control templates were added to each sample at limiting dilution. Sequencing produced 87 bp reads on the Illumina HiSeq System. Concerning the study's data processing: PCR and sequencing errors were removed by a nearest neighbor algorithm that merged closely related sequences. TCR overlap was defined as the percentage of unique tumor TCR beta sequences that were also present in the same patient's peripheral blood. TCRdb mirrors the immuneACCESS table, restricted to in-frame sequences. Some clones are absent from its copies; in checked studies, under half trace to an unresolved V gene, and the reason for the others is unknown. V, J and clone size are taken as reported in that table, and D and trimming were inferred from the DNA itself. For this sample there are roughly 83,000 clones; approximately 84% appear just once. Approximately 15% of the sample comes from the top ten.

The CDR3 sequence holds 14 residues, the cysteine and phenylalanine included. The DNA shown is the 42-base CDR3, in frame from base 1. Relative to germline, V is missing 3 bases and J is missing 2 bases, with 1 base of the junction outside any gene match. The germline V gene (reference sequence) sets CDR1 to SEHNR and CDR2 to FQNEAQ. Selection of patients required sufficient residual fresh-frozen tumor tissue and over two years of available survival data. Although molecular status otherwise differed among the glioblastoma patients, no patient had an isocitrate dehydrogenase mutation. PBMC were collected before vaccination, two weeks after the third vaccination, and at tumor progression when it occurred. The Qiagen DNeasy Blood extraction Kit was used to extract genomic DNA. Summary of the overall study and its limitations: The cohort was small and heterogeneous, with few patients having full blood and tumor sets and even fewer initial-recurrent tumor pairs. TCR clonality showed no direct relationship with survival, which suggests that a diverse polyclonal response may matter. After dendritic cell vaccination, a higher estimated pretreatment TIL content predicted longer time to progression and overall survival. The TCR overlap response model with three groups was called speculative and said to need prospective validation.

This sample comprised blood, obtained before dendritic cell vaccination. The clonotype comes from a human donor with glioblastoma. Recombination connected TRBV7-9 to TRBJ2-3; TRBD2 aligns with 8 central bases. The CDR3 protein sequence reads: CASSFSGITDTQYF. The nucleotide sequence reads TGTGCCAGCAGCTTTAGCGGGATCACAGATACGCAGTATTTT.